This TCR beta chain was captured in a study of Ad26.COV2.S vaccination and SARS-CoV-2 variants. Regarding the study as a whole: It was found that vaccine and placebo recipients had similar non-spike TCR breadth. Post-vaccination spike-specific CD8+ and CD4+ T cell responses reportedly had substantial breadth. Measurements of TCR breadth and depth may have given underestimates of the total T cell responses. Recipients given vaccine exceeded placebo recipients in spike-specific TCR breadth.

Germline CDR1 is SNHLY and CDR2 is FYNNEI. This CDR3 is built from 14 residues. Trimming removed 4 bases from V and 0 bases from J, with 9 bases in between. Here immunoSEQ multiplex PCR was the method, and the copy in TCRdb shows in-frame clones only, minus some. This table has around 350,000 clones, about 90% appearing once. As for this clone: Its antigen is unidentified.

Source: peripheral blood, taken after recovery from COVID-19. The TCR comes from a human donor who had recovered from COVID-19. V and J are TRBV2 and TRBJ1-2, with D possibly TRBD1 on 6 matching bases. The CDR3 coding sequence is TGTGCCAGCAGTGCGACAGGCACTAACTATGGCTACACCTTC. Encoded protein: CASSATGTNYGYTF.